Below are 8 T cell receptor beta chains sequenced from a single sample in a study of shared clonotypes between healthy human individuals. Generated by immunoSEQ multiplex PCR, the TCRdb table keeps only in-frame clones and is missing some. The sample lists over 2 million clones, 85% to 95% seen once, with around 0.38% in the top ten. The specimen sequenced was naive CD4+ T cells from PBMCs. The subset: CD45RA+ positively selected. These receptors originate from a man between 18 and 29 years old in good health. Some clones in this sample may be carry-over from other donors' samples.

This clone appeared once. The chain recombines TRBV10-1 with TRBJ1-4; unclear D gene. CDR3 length equals 15 residues. Trimming pared 6 bases from V and 0 bases from J, leaving 11 bases between. Germline V CDR1 and CDR2: WNHNN, SYGVQD (reference sequence). DNA of the CDR3: TGCGCCAGCAGGATGATGAGTACAACTAATGAAAAACTGTTTTTT. This codes for CASRMMSTTNEKLFF.

V usage is TRBV28 and J usage is TRBJ2-1; maybe TRBD1 (5 bases). The V end lost 6 bases, the J end lost 8 bases, and 20 bases lay between the germline ends. The CDR3 is 15 residues long. Germline values: CDR1 MDHEN, CDR2 SYDVKM. CDR3 region: CASSARDSRVDEQFF. CDR3 coding DNA: TGTGCCAGCAGCGCCAGAGACAGTCGAGTCGATGAGCAGTTCTTC.

This rearrangement joins TRBV5-4 to TRBJ1-5; a weak D match, TRBD1 (6 bases). There are 16 residues in the CDR3. Germline lookup yields CDR1 SGHNT and CDR2 YYREEE (reference sequence). Trimming took 1 base from V and 0 from J, leaving 11 bases between them. The CDR3 region is CASSLYGTSSNQPQHF. DNA of the CDR3: TGTGCCAGCAGCTTGTACGGGACAAGTAGCAATCAGCCCCAGCATTTT.

For the CDR3, the DNA is TGCAGCGTTGATGGCCCTCAGCGGGAGGTCTTCACAGATACGCAGTATTTT. Its protein is CSVDGPQREVFTDTQYF. The V gene is TRBV29-1, the J gene TRBJ2-3, with 9 bases lining up with TRBD2. The CDR3 spans 17 residues. CDR1 and CDR2 (germline): SQVTM, ANQGSEA. V lost 3 bases, J lost 2 bases, and 12 bases stayed unmatched.

As regards this clone: Within the sample, other DNA sequences also encode this same CDR3. The DNA for the CDR3 is TGCGCCAGCAGCCAGGGACTAGCGGCCTACAATGAGCAGTTCTTC. Its translation is CASSQGLAAYNEQFF. This chain links TRBV4-3 with TRBJ2-1, with 11 bases aligning to TRBD2. Losses at the gene ends were 3 bases for V and 2 bases for J; bases not matched to a gene: 0. The CDR3 is 15 residues long. Per germline, CDR1 LGHNA and CDR2 YSLEER.

This chain links TRBV29-1 with TRBJ2-7, with TRBD2 identical over 14 bases. The V segment lost 6 bases and the J segment 7 bases; nucleotides outside the gene matches: 11. Germline CDR1 and CDR2: SQVTM and ANQGSEA. CDR3 length: 15 residues. The CDR3 spells CSVGVGLAGGEEQYF. In nucleotides, the CDR3 is TGCAGCGTAGGGGTAGGACTAGCGGGAGGCGAAGAGCAGTACTTC.

The chain links TRBV2 to TRBJ2-7, with TRBD2 as a possible D gene (6 bases). The CDR3 runs to 15 residues. V was pared by 6 bases and J by 0 bases, with 15 bases between. Germline loops: CDR1 SNHLY, CDR2 FYNNEI. CDR3 DNA: TGTGCCAGCAGCTCCTGGGACTTTGCCTCCTACGAGCAGTACTTC. Protein sequence: CASSSWDFASYEQYF.

This CDR3 reads CASSVVTTGGGNEQFF. CDR3 nucleotides: TGTGCCAGCAGCGTAGTTACGACGGGAGGGGGCAATGAGCAGTTCTTC. The chain joins TRBV9 to TRBJ2-1; 8 nucleotides match TRBD2. The CDR3 has 16 amino acids. CDR1 and CDR2 from the germline V gene are SGDLS and YYNGEE. V lost 0 bases, J lost 6 bases, and 8 bases stayed unmatched.